This passage covers 20 T cell receptor beta chains from one sample sequenced in a study of blood T cell repertoires in COVID-19. TCRdb's copy holds only in-frame clones and misses some; the assay was immunoSEQ multiplex PCR. Seen here are approximately 35,000 clones, roughly 88% observed once, and the top ten hold roughly 13%. The sample consisted of peripheral blood. The receptor source for this set is a man aged 60-69 years with active COVID-19.

The CDR3 nucleotides are TGCAGTGCGGCGGGCTCCTACGAGCAGTACTTC. Amino acid sequence: CSAAGSYEQYF. V is TRBV20-1 and J is TRBJ2-7; the D gene is possibly TRBD2 (5 bases). V gave up 6 bases and J gave up 0 bases, with 6 bases separating them. CDR3 length equals 11 residues. Germline V gives CDR1 DFQATT, CDR2 SNEGSKA (reference sequence).

V is TRBV15 and J is TRBJ2-7; a weak D match, TRBD2 (6 bases). Germline CDR1 and CDR2: LNHNV and YYDKDF (reference sequence). With 1 base removed from V and 0 bases from J, the gap between germline ends came to 7 bases. The CDR3 spans 14 residues. CDR3 in DNA: TGTGCCACCAGCAGAGGCGGGACCTCCTACGAGCAGTACTTC. It encodes CATSRGGTSYEQYF.

Concerning this clone: The germline gene is not matched at one end of the junction; a read error may be the cause. The CDR3, as DNA: TGTGCCAGCAGGCTAACAGGGACCTACGGGCAGTACTTC. The encoded protein is CASRLTGTYGQYF. The gene calls are TRBV28 and TRBJ2-7, with a tentative D call TRBD1 (6 bases). The CDR3 loop spans 13 amino acids. Per germline, CDR1 MDHEN and CDR2 SYDVKM.

The chain recombines TRBV11-2 with TRBJ2-5; D gene ambiguous. Trimming took 0 bases from V and 5 from J, leaving 10 bases between them. Per germline, CDR1 SGHAT and CDR2 FQNNGV. The CDR3 loop spans 14 amino acids. The CDR3 sequence: CASSLDLDGETQYF. As DNA, the CDR3 is TGTGCCAGCAGCTTAGACCTAGACGGGGAGACCCAGTACTTC.

The rearrangement links TRBV27 to TRBJ2-7; possibly TRBD1 for D (6 bases). The CDR3 runs to 12 residues. V was pared by 4 bases and J by 7 bases, with 11 bases between. Germline V lookup: CDR1 MNHEY, CDR2 SMNVEV (reference sequence). Here the CDR3 reads CASSSQGDEQYF. In nucleotides, the CDR3 is TGTGCCAGCAGTTCACAGGGAGATGAGCAGTACTTC.

This clone was recorded once. The chain links TRBV6-2 or TRBV6-3 to TRBJ2-7, with D possibly TRBD1 on 6 matching bases. The CDR3 is 16 amino acids. The V end lost 5 bases, the J end lost 1 base, and 18 bases lay between the germline ends. CDR1 is MNHEY and CDR2 is SVGEGT in the germline V gene. The CDR3 is CASSTHGQPRSYEQYF. CDR3 bases: TGTGCCAGCAGTACCCACGGACAGCCACGATCCTACGAGCAGTACTTC.

This rearrangement joins TRBV27 to TRBJ2-1; 12 bases map to TRBD2. The length of the CDR3 is 18 residues. The V and J ends lost 3 bases and 4 bases, in that order; junction bases with no gene match: 10. Germline lookup yields CDR1 MNHEY and CDR2 SMNVEV (reference sequence). This CDR3 reads CASSFGTSGSSIYNEQFF. CDR3 sequence (DNA): TGTGCCAGCAGTTTTGGGACTAGCGGGTCGTCTATATACAATGAGCAGTTCTTC.

The rearrangement links TRBV29-1 to TRBJ2-5; tentatively, D is TRBD2 (6 bases). This CDR3 contains 14 residues. From germline, CDR1 is SQVTM and CDR2 ANQGSEA. The germline V and J ends were trimmed by 2 bases and 4 bases, with 14 bases remaining between them. The CDR3 region has the DNA TGCAGCGTTGAACCCCGTCTCGGGGGAGAGACCCAGTACTTC. This sequence encodes CSVEPRLGGETQYF. The full variable domain, rest sourced from reference TRBV29-1 and TRBJ2-5, is SAVISQKPSRDICQRGTSLTIQCQVDSQVTMMFWYRQQPGQSLTLIATANQGSEATYESGFVIDKFPISRPNLTFSTLTVSNMSPEDSSIYLCSVEPRLGGETQYFGPGTRLLVL.

A single count supports this clone. DNA of the CDR3: TGCGCCAGCAGCCGACTAGCGGGAGGGTTAGGGGCCAACGTCCTGACTTTC. Translated: CASSRLAGGLGANVLTF. The chain employs TRBV10-2 and TRBJ2-6; TRBD2 agrees at 14 bases. This CDR3 contains 17 residues. Trimming cost V 6 bases and J 4 bases; bases outside gene matches: 5. Germline values: CDR1 WSHSY, CDR2 SAAADI.

The chain has TRBV7-2 and TRBJ1-1; D perhaps matches TRBD1 (6 bases). CDR3 size: 13 residues. Germline values: CDR1 SGHTA, CDR2 FQGNSA. Trimming stripped 5 bases from V and 9 bases from J, with 16 bases between. CDR3 coding DNA: TGTGCCAGCAGCGCTGGCCAGGGGTATAAAGCTTTCTTT. Its translation: CASSAGQGYKAFF.

This chain connects TRBV5-1 to TRBJ2-2; 8 bases fit TRBD1. The CDR3 loop spans 19 amino acids. The V segment lost 4 bases and the J segment 4 bases; nucleotides outside the gene matches: 18. In germline, CDR1 is SGHRS, CDR2 YFSETQ. DNA of the CDR3: TGCGCCAGCAGCCCCCGGCTGGGAGACACAGGGGGTCGCACCGGGGAGCTGTTTTTT. Its translation: CASSPRLGDTGGRTGELFF.

V gene TRBV4-2 combines with J gene TRBJ2-2; 7 bases map to TRBD2. J lost 0 bases, V lost 0 bases, and 4 bases had no gene match. The V gene's germline CDR1 is LGHNA and CDR2 YNFKEQ. The CDR3 totals 17 residues. The CDR3 sequence: CASSQDGLAANTGELFF. In DNA form, the CDR3 reads TGTGCCAGCAGCCAAGATGGGCTAGCGGCGAACACCGGGGAGCTGTTTTTT.

The rearrangement links TRBV24-1 to TRBJ1-1; D might be TRBD1 (5 bases). Trimming removed 3 bases from V and 7 bases from J, with 8 bases in between. The CDR3 covers 12 residues. The germline V gene has CDR1 KGHDR and CDR2 SFDVKD. The CDR3 coding sequence is TGTGCCACCAGTGATGCCACAGGTGAAGCTTTCTTT. Protein sequence: CATSDATGEAFF.

The rearrangement joins TRBV5-1 to TRBJ2-3; 8 bases are shared with TRBD2. CDR3 size: 15 residues. V shed 5 bases and J 0 bases; nucleotides not matched to a gene: 5. The V gene's germline CDR1 is SGHRS and CDR2 YFSETQ. The CDR3 protein is CASRLSGTSTDTQYF. In nucleotides, the CDR3 is TGCGCCAGCAGACTTAGCGGGACTAGCACAGATACGCAGTATTTT. The whole variable domain, remainder taken from reference TRBV5-1 and TRBJ2-3, is KAGVTQTPRYLIKTRGQQVTLSCSPISGHRSVSWYQQTPGQGLQFLFEYFSETQRNKGNFPGRFSGRQFSNSRSEMNVSTLELGDSALYLCASRLSGTSTDTQYFGPGTRLTVL.

This clone was seen once. The chain links TRBV7-8 to TRBJ2-2; the match to TRBD2 covers 7 bases. After removal of 8 bases from V and 5 bases from J, the junction contained 8 bases not matched to a gene. CDR3 size: 14 residues. The germline gives CDR1 SGHVS, CDR2 FQNEAQ. CDR3 coding DNA: TGTGCCAGCGGTACGGGAGGACGAACCGGGGAGCTGTTTTTT. It is translated as CASGTGGRTGELFF.

The chain combines TRBV5-1 with TRBJ1-1; the match to TRBD1 covers 10 bases. V gave up 0 bases and J gave up 6 bases; unmatched junction bases: 11. CDR1 is SGHRS, CDR2 YFSETQ, per germline. This CDR3 is built from 17 residues. The CDR3, as DNA: TGCGCCAGCAGCTTGGAGGGACAGGGGACCGGAGGTGCTGAAGCTTTCTTT. This translates into CASSLEGQGTGGAEAFF.

This clone was seen a single time. This chain uses TRBV5-5 with TRBJ2-7; D perhaps matches TRBD1 (6 bases). The CDR3 runs 15 residues. Trimming removed 1 base at V and 5 bases at J, with 16 bases between. Germline CDR1 reads SGHKS; CDR2 reads YYEKEE (reference sequence). The CDR3 bases are TGTGCCAGCAGCTTGCAAACAGGGCTGGGGGACGAGCAGTACTTC. It translates to CASSLQTGLGDEQYF.

This clone was seen just once. V gene TRBV24-1 combines with J gene TRBJ2-3; 10 bases fit TRBD2. This CDR3 has 19 residues. V lost 1 base and J lost 5; bases outside the gene matches: 14. CDR1 is KGHDR, CDR2 SFDVKD, per germline. The CDR3 nucleotides are TGTGCCACCAGTGATTTCAGCCTAGGGCTAGCGGGAGATCTAGATACGCAGTATTTT. It encodes CATSDFSLGLAGDLDTQYF.

The chain has TRBV12-2 and TRBJ2-1; no check of the table's D call, TRBD2, against the DNA was made. TRBV12-2 constitutes a pseudogene. The CDR3 totals 17 residues. The CDR3 sequence: CASRLTGGCCLYNEQFF. CDR3 bases: TGTGCAAGTCGCTTAACGGGAGGGTGTTGCCTCTACAATGAGCAGTTCTTC.

This clone was detected once. This chain links TRBV2 with TRBJ2-5; 7 nucleotides align to TRBD1. CDR3 length: 13 amino acids. V shed 6 bases, J shed 3 bases, and the junction held 4 bases outside the gene matches. From germline, CDR1 is SNHLY and CDR2 FYNNEI. As DNA, the CDR3 is TGTGCCAGCAGGGCTGGGACAGAAGAGACCCAGTACTTC. It is translated as CASRAGTEETQYF.